These 11 T cell receptor beta chains originate from one sample sequenced in a study of cytomegalovirus exposure and HLA in healthy donors (dated by TCRdb to the late 2010s). Libraries were prepared through the immunoSEQ multiplex PCR assay. The table comes from immuneACCESS by way of TCRdb, which keeps in-frame sequences with V and J called. Part of the clones is missing from these tables; in studies checked, under half for an unresolved V gene and the rest for unknown reasons. The sample includes around 220,000 clones, with approximately 86% observed a single time. Around 3% of the sample rests with the top ten. The sequencing sample was made of PBMCs. These receptors were taken from a woman younger than 30 in good health and CMV-seronegative.

V is TRBV19 and J is TRBJ1-1; no reliable D call. Looked up from germline, CDR1 is LNHDA and CDR2 is SQIVND (reference sequence). The V end was cut by 3 bases, the J end by 1 base, with 6 bases between. There are 13 residues in the CDR3. The chain's CDR3 is CASSIRENTEAFF. CDR3 DNA: TGTGCCAGTAGTATTCGGGAGAACACTGAAGCTTTCTTT.

This chain connects TRBV28 to TRBJ1-5, with D maybe TRBD1 (6 bases). V was cut by 3 bases and J by 0 bases, with 9 bases left in between. Per the germline V gene, CDR1 is MDHEN and CDR2 is SYDVKM. The CDR3 contains 15 residues. The CDR3 region is CASSLGAPSNQPQHF. DNA for the CDR3: TGTGCCAGCAGTTTGGGGGCTCCTAGCAATCAGCCCCAGCATTTT.

The CDR3 DNA reads as TGTGCCAGCAGCTCCGGGGGAGCCGGCTACACCTTC. Translation: CASSSGGAGYTF. V is TRBV7-9 and J is TRBJ1-2; D is possibly TRBD1 (5 bases). The CDR3 has 12 residues. CDR1 SEHNR and CDR2 FQNEAQ come from the germline V gene (reference sequence). The germline V and J ends were trimmed by 4 bases and 8 bases, with 11 bases remaining between them.

This clone was seen only a few times. The chain is built from TRBV11-1 and TRBJ1-1, with D possibly TRBD1 on 6 matching bases. The germline gives CDR1 SGHAT, CDR2 FQDESV (reference sequence). Trimming stripped 8 bases from V and 4 bases from J, with 20 bases between. The CDR3 totals 15 residues. CDR3 sequence (DNA): TGTGCCAGCTGCCTACTGGACAGTCCCTCCACTGAAGCTTTCTTT. Its translation: CASCLLDSPSTEAFF.

The genes are TRBV4-1 and TRBJ2-1, with D maybe TRBD2 (5 bases). V was shortened by 1 base and J by 8 bases, with 15 bases between the two germline ends. The germline V gene encodes CDR1 MGHRA and CDR2 YSYEKL. The CDR3 is made up of 15 amino acids. The chain's CDR3 is CASSQAEVNGYEQFF. The CDR3 DNA sequence: TGCGCCAGCAGCCAAGCGGAGGTTAATGGGTATGAGCAGTTCTTC.

This clone appeared once. The chain links TRBV12-5 to TRBJ2-1, with TRBD2 matching 10 bases. The CDR3 extends over 16 amino acids. Germline V gene data show CDR1 as LGHNT and CDR2 as FRNRAP. Trimming took 0 bases from V and 7 from J; bases not matched to a gene: 6. DNA for the CDR3: TGTGCTAGTGGTTTGGTCACAAGCGGGGGGGGGAATGAGCAGTTCTTC. Translated: CASGLVTSGGGNEQFF.

This clone was observed a single time. The chain carries TRBV9 and TRBJ2-1; D not resolved. Germline lookup yields CDR1 SGDLS and CDR2 YYNGEE. V was cut by 4 bases and J by 9 bases, with 17 bases left in between. The CDR3 spans 14 residues. For the CDR3, the DNA is TGTGCCAGCAGCTTTCAGGATCCCCCCGGTGAGCAGTTCTTC. It yields the protein CASSFQDPPGEQFF. The entire variable domain, with the rest obtained from reference TRBV9 and TRBJ2-1, is as follows: DSGVTQTPKHLITATGQRVTLRCSPRSGDLSVYWYQQSLDQGLQFLIQYYNGEERAKGNILERFSAQQFPDLHSELNLSSLELGDSALYFCASSFQDPPGEQFFGPGTRLTVL.

This chain links TRBV2 with TRBJ1-1; D is perhaps TRBD1 (5 bases). Trimming pared 2 bases from V and 5 bases from J, leaving 9 bases between. From germline, CDR1 is SNHLY and CDR2 FYNNEI. CDR3 length: 13 amino acids. The CDR3 spells CASSETQGTEAFF. The CDR3 DNA is TGTGCCAGCAGTGAAACCCAGGGAACTGAAGCTTTCTTT.

This chain joins TRBV7-9 and TRBJ1-1; possible D gene TRBD1, 5 bases. Germline V lookup: CDR1 SEHNR, CDR2 FQNEAQ (reference sequence). V lost 0 bases to trimming and J lost 1 base, with 18 bases between them. The CDR3 loop spans 18 amino acids. This CDR3 reads CASSLAKGRGIRNTEAFF. CDR3 DNA: TGTGCCAGCAGCTTAGCGAAGGGGAGGGGAATACGGAACACTGAAGCTTTCTTT.

This clone was seen a single time. V and J are TRBV15 and TRBJ2-2, with 9 bases fitting TRBD2. The germline CDR1 and CDR2 sequences are LNHNV and YYDKDF (reference sequence). V lost 5 bases and J lost 7; bases outside the gene matches: 11. The CDR3 is 16 amino acids. The CDR3 sequence: CATSPRVAGDGGELFF. The CDR3 coding sequence is TGTGCCACCAGCCCCCGAGTAGCGGGAGACGGCGGGGAGCTGTTTTTT. The full variable domain, completed using reference TRBV15 and TRBJ2-2, is DAMVIQNPRYQVTQFGKPVTLSCSQTLNHNVMYWYQQKSSQAPKLLFHYYDKDFNNEADTPDNFQSRRPNTSFCFLDIRSPGLGDTAMYLCATSPRVAGDGGELFFGEGSRLTVL.

This clone was found once. The J gene is TRBJ2-7, the V gene TRBV9; TRBD1 is a possible D gene (5 bases). The length of the CDR3 is 14 residues. Germline V CDR1 and CDR2: SGDLS, YYNGEE. Trimming took off 4 bases at V and 5 bases at J, with 16 bases between the two ends. The chain's CDR3 is CASSPRFRADEQYF. For the CDR3, the DNA is TGTGCCAGCAGCCCCAGGTTCAGGGCGGACGAGCAGTACTTC.